These T cell receptor beta chains were read from a single sample in a study of technical replicates of blood from a handful of donors. The data were produced by immunoSEQ multiplex PCR, yet TCRdb's version contains in-frame clones alone and is incomplete. The sample contains 85,000 to 90,000 clones, under 95% of which appear only once. The sequenced sample was T cells isolated from PBMCs. The receptors here all came from a human donor in good health. The CDR3 runs from the conserved cysteine through the conserved F or W. Fields, in order: J gene, D gene, clone size, V gene, CDR3 protein, CDR3 DNA. D genes are given only for firm matches. Clone size is not always given. Where it is, it says once, few, many or a class for expanded clones.

>TRBJ2-2|TRBD2|.|TRBV19
CASSPGGGRVTGELFF
TGTGCCAGTAGTCCCGGGGGAGGGAGGGTGACCGGGGAGCTGTTTTTT
>TRBJ1-4|.|.|TRBV5-1
CASSTGGHEKLFF
TGCGCCAGCAGCACGGGGGGCCATGAAAAACTGTTTTTT
>TRBJ2-3|.|.|TRBV11-3
CASSHGTDTQYF
TGTGCCAGCAGCCATGGCACAGATACGCAGTATTTT
>TRBJ1-1|.|.|TRBV19
CASSISGPGTEAFF
TGTGCCAGTAGTATTTCAGGGCCGGGCACTGAAGCTTTCTTT
>TRBJ2-7|.|once|TRBV6-5
CASEKRVNSYEQYF
TGTGCCAGCGAGAAGCGGGTAAACTCCTACGAGCAGTACTTC
>TRBJ2-5|.|.|TRBV18
CASSYGALKQETQYF
TGTGCCAGCTCATATGGGGCCCTTAAACAAGAGACCCAGTACTTC
>TRBJ2-1|TRBD2|.|TRBV5-1
CASSLAAGALGNEQFF
TGCGCCAGCAGCTTGGCCGCGGGAGCTCTAGGAAATGAGCAGTTCTTC
>TRBJ2-2|TRBD2|.|TRBV7-6
CASSPSAGVTGELFF
TGTGCCAGCAGCCCCTCGGCGGGGGTAACCGGGGAGCTGTTTTTT
>TRBJ2-1|TRBD2|.|TRBV5-1
CASSFHALAGGDEQFF
TGCGCCAGCAGCTTCCACGCGCTAGCGGGAGGGGATGAGCAGTTCTTC
>TRBJ1-2|TRBD1|.|TRBV29-1
CSVNRGLDYGYTF
TGCAGCGTAAACAGGGGGCTCGACTATGGCTACACCTTC
>TRBJ2-7|TRBD2|.|TRBV9
CASSAGSSGGLYEQYF
TGTGCCAGCAGCGCCGGAAGTAGCGGGGGACTATACGAGCAGTACTTC
>TRBJ2-1|.|.|TRBV28
CAIDRDNYNEQFF
TGTGCCATCGACCGGGACAACTACAATGAGCAGTTCTTC
>TRBJ1-5|.|.|TRBV6-1
CASSDEVVQPQHF
TGTGCCAGCAGTGATGAGGTTGTTCAGCCCCAGCATTTT
>TRBJ2-4|TRBD1|few|TRBV2
CASSGPGQEEYF
TGTGCCAGCAGTGGACCGGGACAGGAGGAGTACTTC
>TRBJ2-6|.|once|TRBV2
CASRLITRTTVPGANVLTF
TGTGCCAGCAGGCTGATAACGAGGACAACCGTTCCTGGGGCCAACGTCCTGACTTTC
>TRBJ1-2|TRBD1|once|TRBV6-5
CASSTTTGKIYGYTF
TGTGCCAGCAGTACTACGACAGGGAAAATCTATGGCTACACCTTC
>TRBJ1-1|TRBD1|.|TRBV7-2
CASSLDRAEVTEAFF
TGTGCCAGCAGCCTTGACAGGGCGGAGGTCACTGAAGCTTTCTTT
>TRBJ1-1|.|.|TRBV6-1
CASREDTNTEAFF
TGTGCCAGCAGAGAGGACACGAACACTGAAGCTTTCTTT
>TRBJ2-3|.|.|TRBV5-1
CASSLPRGTDTQYF
TGCGCCAGCAGCTTGCCCAGGGGAACAGATACGCAGTATTTT
>TRBJ2-1|TRBD2|.|TRBV5-1
CASRTSGGQYNEQFF
TGCGCCAGCAGAACTAGCGGGGGTCAATACAATGAGCAGTTCTTC
>TRBJ2-4|.|once|TRBV29-1
CSVAGPAKNIQYF
TGCAGCGTTGCAGGGCCAGCCAAAAACATTCAGTACTTC
>TRBJ1-5|.|.|TRBV5-6
CASSLGQAGQPQHF
TGTGCCAGCAGCTTGGGACAGGCAGGACAGCCCCAGCATTTT
>TRBJ2-3|TRBD2|.|TRBV11-3
CASSPGTSGGLYTDTQYF
TGTGCCAGCAGCCCCGGGACTAGCGGGGGCCTATACACAGATACGCAGTATTTT
>TRBJ2-3|TRBD2|once|TRBV13
CASSYATGLAGSTDTQYF
TGTGCCAGCAGCTACGCCACCGGACTAGCGGGAAGCACAGATACGCAGTATTTT
>TRBJ1-1|TRBD1|.|TRBV2
CASSQDRTNTEAFF
TGTGCCAGCAGTCAGGACAGGACGAACACTGAAGCTTTCTTT
>TRBJ1-2|TRBD1|.|TRBV13
CASSRGDRGSYGYTF
TGTGCCAGCAGCCGAGGGGACAGGGGAAGCTATGGCTACACCTTC
>TRBJ1-1|TRBD1|.|TRBV18
CASSPLRDRDIARTEAFF
TGTGCCAGCTCACCACTCCGGGACAGGGATATCGCGCGCACTGAAGCTTTCTTT
>TRBJ2-4|TRBD1|.|TRBV27
CASSPDRVRDIQYF
TGTGCCAGCAGTCCGGACAGGGTCCGGGACATTCAGTACTTC
>TRBJ2-7|.|.|TRBV5-1
CASSIQGGPYEQYF
TGCGCCAGCAGCATTCAGGGGGGCCCATACGAGCAGTACTTC
>TRBJ2-5|TRBD1|.|TRBV5-6
CASSFGTGYETQYF
TGTGCCAGCAGCTTCGGGACAGGGTATGAGACCCAGTACTTC
>TRBJ2-3|.|once|TRBV5-1
CASSLAGYADTQYF
TGCGCCAGCAGCTTGGCAGGGTACGCAGATACGCAGTATTTT
>TRBJ2-7|TRBD2|.|TRBV6-5
CASSLWTSGRKRQYF
TGTGCCAGCAGCCTTTGGACTAGCGGGAGAAAGCGGCAGTACTTC
>TRBJ2-7|.|.|TRBV5-4
CASSSDSYEQYF
TGTGCCAGCAGCTCGGACAGCTACGAGCAGTACTTC
>TRBJ1-1|TRBD1|once|TRBV19
CASRQARQGARPEAFF
TGTGCCAGTAGACAAGCCCGGCAGGGGGCGCGGCCTGAAGCTTTCTTT
>TRBJ1-1|.|.|TRBV29-1
CSVELAGFYTEAFF
TGCAGCGTTGAACTAGCGGGCTTTTACACTGAAGCTTTCTTT
>TRBJ2-7|.|.|TRBV5-6
CASSFRGYEQYF
TGTGCCAGCAGCTTCAGGGGTTACGAGCAGTACTTC
>TRBJ2-1|.|.|TRBV19
CASSIEEGSSYNEQFF
TGTGCCAGTAGTATAGAGGAGGGAAGCTCCTACAATGAGCAGTTCTTC
>TRBJ2-2|.|.|TRBV2
CASSEGIGGANTGELFF
TGTGCCAGCAGTGAGGGTATTGGCGGGGCGAACACCGGGGAGCTGTTTTTT
>TRBJ2-7|TRBD2|.|TRBV6-4
CASSDLRGDYEQYF
TGTGCCAGCAGTGACTTGCGGGGGGACTACGAGCAGTACTTC
>TRBJ2-1|.|.|TRBV20-1
CSARVPDEQFF
TGCAGTGCTAGGGTGCCGGATGAGCAGTTCTTC
>TRBJ2-2|.|.|TRBV10-3
CAISGIQVTNTGELFF
TGTGCCATCAGTGGGATACAGGTTACGAACACCGGGGAGCTGTTTTTT
>TRBJ2-2|.|.|TRBV11-3
CASSLGAAGELFF
TGTGCCAGCAGCTTAGGAGCCGCCGGGGAGCTGTTTTTT
>TRBJ2-7|.|.|TRBV6-6
CASSYSTPYLTYEQYF
TGTGCCAGCAGTTACTCGACTCCGTATCTTACCTACGAGCAGTACTTC
>TRBJ2-1|.|.|TRBV27
CASMLGRSYNEQFF
TGTGCCAGCATGCTGGGGAGGTCCTACAATGAGCAGTTCTTC
>TRBJ2-3|TRBD2|.|TRBV7-8
CASSLSLAGSTDTQYF
TGTGCCAGCAGCCTCTCACTAGCGGGTAGCACAGATACGCAGTATTTT
>TRBJ2-7|TRBD2|.|TRBV10-1
CASSGDPGGNEQYF
TGCGCCAGCAGTGGGGACCCGGGAGGGAACGAGCAGTACTTC
>TRBJ2-3|TRBD2|.|TRBV7-9
CASSSHGTRAQYF
TGTGCCAGCAGCTCCCACGGGACTAGGGCGCAGTATTTT
>TRBJ1-2|.|.|TRBV7-9
CASSLGRAFDYGYTF
TGTGCCAGCAGCTTAGGCAGGGCTTTTGACTATGGCTACACCTTC
>TRBJ1-1|.|.|TRBV28
CASSLLVQEAFF
TGTGCCAGCAGTTTATTAGTACAGGAAGCTTTCTTT
>TRBJ2-7|.|.|TRBV5-1
CASSLAATGEQYF
TGCGCCAGCAGCTTGGCGGCCACGGGGGAGCAGTACTTC
>TRBJ2-3|.|.|TRBV10-2
CASSPGGAGTDTQYF
TGCGCCAGCAGTCCTGGGGGCGCCGGCACAGATACGCAGTATTTT
>TRBJ1-1|.|.|TRBV10-3
CATKQGVNTEAFF
TGTGCCACCAAACAGGGTGTGAACACTGAAGCTTTCTTT
>TRBJ2-7|TRBD2|.|TRBV9
CASSVGGGGSSYEQYF
TGTGCCAGCAGCGTAGGCGGGGGGGGGAGCTCCTACGAGCAGTACTTC
>TRBJ1-3|.|.|TRBV5-6
CASSLGAISGNTIYF
TGTGCCAGCAGCTTGGGGGCGATCTCTGGAAACACCATATATTTT
>TRBJ2-5|TRBD2|.|TRBV11-3
CASSLLAGGKETQYF
TGTGCCAGCAGCTTACTAGCGGGCGGTAAAGAGACCCAGTACTTC
>TRBJ2-7|TRBD2|.|TRBV19
CASNPSGDGGEQYF
TGTGCCAGTAACCCGAGCGGGGATGGCGGCGAGCAGTACTTC
>TRBJ1-4|TRBD1|once|TRBV9
CASSVDRGRNYEKLFF
TGTGCCAGCAGCGTAGACAGGGGCCGGAACTATGAAAAACTGTTTTTT
>TRBJ2-1|TRBD2|.|TRBV28
CASSSNARSSGRAPEQFF
TGTGCCAGCAGTTCAAACGCCCGATCTAGCGGGAGGGCCCCCGAGCAGTTCTTC
>TRBJ2-5|TRBD1|.|TRBV5-1
CASSLGQVAETQYF
TGCGCCAGCAGCCTTGGACAGGTAGCGGAGACCCAGTACTTC
>TRBJ2-5|TRBD1|once|TRBV15
CATSGTRFRGQETQYF
TGTGCCACCAGCGGAACCCGATTCAGGGGGCAAGAGACCCAGTACTTC